This T cell receptor beta chain was profiled in a study of blood T cell repertoires in COVID-19. Across the study: The samples span acute and convalescent COVID-19 from the United States, Italy and Spain.

V dropped 6 bases and J dropped 7; count of bases not matched to a gene: 8. The CDR3 length is 13 residues. Germline V gene sequence: CDR1 MNHEY, CDR2 SVGEGT. Sequencing was performed with immunoSEQ multiplex PCR; in TCRdb, only in-frame clones are kept and a portion is missing. The table records around 170,000 clones, roughly 78% of them present only once. The sequenced sample was peripheral blood. The chain joins TRBV6-2 or TRBV6-3 to TRBJ1-2, with 7 bases that match TRBD1. The TCR was taken from a man in his sixties or seventies with active or convalescent COVID-19. The CDR3 bases are TGTGCCAGCAGCACACAGGGGTTGAGTGGCTACACCTTC. Protein: CASSTQGLSGYTF.